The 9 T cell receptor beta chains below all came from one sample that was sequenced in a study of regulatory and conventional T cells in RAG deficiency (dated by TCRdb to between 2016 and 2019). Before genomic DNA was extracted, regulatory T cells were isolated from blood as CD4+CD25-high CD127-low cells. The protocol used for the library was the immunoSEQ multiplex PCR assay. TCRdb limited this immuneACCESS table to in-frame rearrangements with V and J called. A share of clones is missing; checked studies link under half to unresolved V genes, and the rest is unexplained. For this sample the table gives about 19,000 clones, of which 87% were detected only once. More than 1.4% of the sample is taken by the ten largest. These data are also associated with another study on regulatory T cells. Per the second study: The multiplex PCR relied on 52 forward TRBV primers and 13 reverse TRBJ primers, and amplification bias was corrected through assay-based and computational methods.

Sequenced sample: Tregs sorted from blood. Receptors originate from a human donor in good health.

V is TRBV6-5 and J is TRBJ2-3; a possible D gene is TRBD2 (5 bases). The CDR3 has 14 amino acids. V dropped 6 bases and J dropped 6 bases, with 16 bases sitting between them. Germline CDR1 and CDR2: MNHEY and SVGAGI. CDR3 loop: CASRPTPRGDTQYF. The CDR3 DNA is TGTGCCAGCAGACCGACCCCCCGAGGGGATACGCAGTATTTT.

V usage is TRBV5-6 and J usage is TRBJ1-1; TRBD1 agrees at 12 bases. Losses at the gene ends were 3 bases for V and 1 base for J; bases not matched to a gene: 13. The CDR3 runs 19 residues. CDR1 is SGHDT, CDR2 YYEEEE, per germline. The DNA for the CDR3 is TGTGCCAGCAGCTCCAATCCCGGGACAGGGGGCGCGAGGAACACTGAAGCTTTCTTT. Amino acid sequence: CASSSNPGTGGARNTEAFF.

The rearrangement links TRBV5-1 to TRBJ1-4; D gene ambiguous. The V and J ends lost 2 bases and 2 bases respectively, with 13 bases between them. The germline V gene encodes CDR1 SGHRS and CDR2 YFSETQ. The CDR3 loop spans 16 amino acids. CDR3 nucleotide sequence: TGCGCCAGCAGCTTTGCCTCCCGTGGGACTAATGAAAAACTGTTTTTT. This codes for CASSFASRGTNEKLFF.

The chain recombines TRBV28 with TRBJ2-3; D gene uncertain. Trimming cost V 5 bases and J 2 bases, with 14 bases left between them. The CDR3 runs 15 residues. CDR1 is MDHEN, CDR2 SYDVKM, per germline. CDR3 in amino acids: CASSDPRWPTDTQYF. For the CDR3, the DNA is TGTGCCAGCAGTGATCCCCGATGGCCCACAGATACGCAGTATTTT.

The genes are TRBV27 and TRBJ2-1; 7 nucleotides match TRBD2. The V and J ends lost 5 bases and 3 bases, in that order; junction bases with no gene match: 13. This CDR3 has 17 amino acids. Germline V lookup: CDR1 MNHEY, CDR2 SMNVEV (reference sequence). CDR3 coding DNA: TGTGCCAGCAGTCATCAAGGAGGCGGGAGAAACTACAATGAGCAGTTCTTC. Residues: CASSHQGGGRNYNEQFF.

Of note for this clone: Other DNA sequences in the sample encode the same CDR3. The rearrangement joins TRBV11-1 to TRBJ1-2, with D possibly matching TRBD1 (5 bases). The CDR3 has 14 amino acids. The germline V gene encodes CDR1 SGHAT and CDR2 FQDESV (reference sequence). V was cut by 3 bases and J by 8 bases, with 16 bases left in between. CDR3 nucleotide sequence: TGTGCCAGCAGCTTCGCCGGGGCGGGGTCGGGCTACACCTTC. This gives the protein CASSFAGAGSGYTF.

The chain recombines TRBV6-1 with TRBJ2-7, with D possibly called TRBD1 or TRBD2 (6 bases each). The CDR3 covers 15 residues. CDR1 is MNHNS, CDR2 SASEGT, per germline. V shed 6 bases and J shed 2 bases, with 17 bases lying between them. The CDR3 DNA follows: TGTGCCAGCAGGTTAGGGGGGAGTAGTACCTACGAGCAGTACTTC. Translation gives CASRLGGSSTYEQYF.

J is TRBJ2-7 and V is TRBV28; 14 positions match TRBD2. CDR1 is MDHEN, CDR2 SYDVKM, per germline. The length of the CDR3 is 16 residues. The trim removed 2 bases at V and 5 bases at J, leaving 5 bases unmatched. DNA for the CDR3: TGTGCCAGCAGTTTACCGACTAGCGGGAGGGTCGACGAGCAGTACTTC. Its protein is CASSLPTSGRVDEQYF.

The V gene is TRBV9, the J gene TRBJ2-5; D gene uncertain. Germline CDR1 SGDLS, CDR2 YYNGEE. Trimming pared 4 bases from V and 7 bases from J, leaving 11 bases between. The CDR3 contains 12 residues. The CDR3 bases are TGTGCCAGCAGCCCTGGAACGGGGACCCAGTACTTC. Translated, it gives CASSPGTGTQYF.